One sample yielded the 21 T cell receptor beta chains listed below, sequenced in a study of T cell responses to AZD1222 COVID-19 vaccine. Assay used: immunoSEQ multiplex PCR; TCRdb lists only in-frame clones, some missing. The table has 120,000 to 150,000 clones, roughly nine tenths seen once. The material was peripheral blood, obtained on day 0 of AZD1222 vaccination. These receptor sequences come from an adult in good health.

The V call is TRBV7-2, the J call TRBJ1-1, with D tentatively TRBD1 (6 bases). This CDR3 comprises 13 residues. Germline assignment: CDR1 SGHTA and CDR2 FQGNSA. Deletions cut 2 bases from V and 3 bases from J, with 7 bases between. This chain's CDR3 is CASSLTGYTEAFF. Written as DNA, the CDR3 is TGTGCCAGCAGCTTAACAGGGTACACTGAAGCTTTCTTT.

The chain couples TRBV7-9 to TRBJ1-1, with 7 bases aligning to TRBD1. CDR3 length: 11 amino acids. Trimming at V came to 2 bases and at J to 10 bases, leaving 1 base not matched to a gene. Germline V gene data show CDR1 as SEHNR and CDR2 as FQNEAQ (reference sequence). The CDR3 reads CASSLNRGAFF. The CDR3 nucleotides are TGTGCCAGCAGCTTAAACAGGGGAGCTTTCTTT.

The genes are TRBV27 and TRBJ2-7; 7 bases match TRBD2. CDR3 length: 14 residues. V was clipped by 6 bases and J by 5 bases; unmatched bases: 10. CDR1 MNHEY and CDR2 SMNVEV come from the germline V gene (reference sequence). The CDR3 sequence is CASSPRDYHHEQYF. In DNA, the CDR3 is TGTGCCAGCAGCCCCCGGGACTACCACCACGAGCAGTACTTC.

The chain combines TRBV7-3 with TRBJ2-2, with 7 nucleotides matching TRBD2. There are 15 residues in the CDR3. J was trimmed by 6 bases and V by 5 bases; bases with no gene match: 9. Looked up from germline, CDR1 is SGHTA and CDR2 is FQGTGA. DNA for the CDR3: TGTGCCAGCAGCCCGAGCGGGATTAGCTCCGGGGAGCTGTTTTTT. Residues: CASSPSGISSGELFF.

The chain employs TRBV4-1 and TRBJ2-3, with 8 bases that match TRBD2. CDR1 is MGHRA, CDR2 YSYEKL, per germline. V was clipped by 1 base and J by 7 bases; unmatched bases: 13. CDR3 size: 17 residues. The CDR3 DNA follows: TGCGCCAGCAGCCAAGGGACTAGCTTTGTATTACCTAATACGCAGTATTTT. Translated, it gives CASSQGTSFVLPNTQYF.

The chain is built from TRBV7-8 and TRBJ1-6; D possibly corresponds to TRBD1 (5 bases). V was shortened by 1 base and J by 4 bases, with 11 bases between the two germline ends. Germline lookup yields CDR1 SGHVS and CDR2 FQNEAQ. The CDR3 is 16 amino acids. CDR3 in DNA: TGTGCCAGCAGCTTAGTGTTGGGGGGGTATAATTCACCCCTCCACTTT. It encodes CASSLVLGGYNSPLHF.

The chain joins TRBV19 to TRBJ1-1; perhaps TRBD1 as D (5 bases). V lost 1 base and J 4 bases, leaving 7 bases between the germline ends. Germline CDR1 and CDR2: LNHDA and SQIVND (reference sequence). The CDR3 sequence is 13 residues long. CDR3 sequence: CASSIAGFTEAFF. In DNA, the CDR3 is TGTGCCAGTAGTATAGCAGGGTTCACTGAAGCTTTCTTT.

The rearrangement joins TRBV10-3 to TRBJ2-3, with D possibly being TRBD2 (5 bases). The CDR3 has 12 residues. Looked up from germline, CDR1 is ENHRY and CDR2 is SYGVKD. V was clipped by 10 bases and J by 6 bases, with 14 bases between them. The CDR3 reads CATRGEGDTQYF. CDR3 sequence (DNA): TGTGCCACCAGAGGAGAGGGCGATACGCAGTATTTT.

Concerning this clone itself: The sample has other DNA sequences that encode this CDR3 too. The CDR3: CASSLEGWYSNQPQHF. In DNA form, the CDR3 reads TGTGCCAGCAGCTTGGAGGGGTGGTATAGCAATCAGCCCCAGCATTTT. The chain is built from TRBV7-2 and TRBJ1-5; maybe TRBD1 (5 bases). The CDR3 totals 16 residues. Per the germline V gene, CDR1 is SGHTA and CDR2 is FQGNSA. V lost 3 bases and J 0 bases, leaving 12 bases between the germline ends.

The gene calls are TRBV15 and TRBJ1-4; D may be TRBD1 (6 bases). V lost 1 base to trimming and J lost 0 bases, with 15 bases between them. The CDR3 has 18 amino acids. Germline CDR1 and CDR2: LNHNV and YYDKDF (reference sequence). DNA for the CDR3: TGTGCCACCAGCAGAGGATCGGGGGGGCCTGCAACTAATGAAAAACTGTTTTTT. It encodes CATSRGSGGPATNEKLFF. Together with reference TRBV15 and TRBJ1-4, the CDR3 gives the full variable domain: DAMVIQNPRYQVTQFGKPVTLSCSQTLNHNVMYWYQQKSSQAPKLLFHYYDKDFNNEADTPDNFQSRRPNTSFCFLDIRSPGLGDTAMYLCATSRGSGGPATNEKLFFGSGTQLSVL.

The chain is built from TRBV18 and TRBJ2-7; tentatively, D is TRBD1 (5 bases). This CDR3 spans 14 amino acids. Germline CDR1 reads KGHSH; CDR2 reads LQKENI. Trimming removed 3 bases from V and 1 base from J, with 10 bases in between. CDR3 nucleotides: TGTGCCAGCTCACCTCTAGGGGAATCCTACGAGCAGTACTTC. This gives the protein CASSPLGESYEQYF. The entire variable domain, with the rest obtained from reference TRBV18 and TRBJ2-7, is as follows: NAGVMQNPRHLVRRRGQEARLRCSPMKGHSHVYWYRQLPEEGLKFMVYLQKENIIDESGMPKERFSAEFPKEGPSILRIQQVVRGDSAAYFCASSPLGESYEQYFGPGTRLTVT.

The V call is TRBV12-5, the J call TRBJ1-6; no firm D call. CDR1 is LGHNT and CDR2 is FRNRAP in the germline V gene. V was trimmed by 5 bases and J by 6 bases, leaving 11 bases between them. The CDR3 consists of 14 residues. The CDR3 loop is CASGPGGFNSPLHF. The CDR3 coding sequence is TGTGCTAGTGGTCCTGGAGGATTTAATTCACCCCTCCACTTT.

This clone was recorded once. The chain links TRBV7-5 to TRBJ2-1; the table assigns TRBD2, which was not confirmed against the DNA. TRBV7-5 is shown as a pseudogene. The CDR3 is 17 residues long. CDR3 amino acids: CARSLGEAGATYNEQFF. The CDR3 DNA sequence: TGTGCCAGAAGCTTAGGAGAAGCCGGTGCCACCTACAATGAGCAGTTCTTC.

This clone has a single count. Other DNA sequences from this sample encode an identical CDR3 as well. The chain combines TRBV5-1 with TRBJ2-7; TRBD2 might be the D (6 bases). The CDR3 covers 14 residues. The ends were cut back, 3 bases at V and 1 base at J, with 11 bases in the middle. Germline loops: CDR1 SGHRS, CDR2 YFSETQ. CDR3 in amino acids: CASSWRGVSYEQYF. The DNA of the CDR3 is TGCGCCAGCAGCTGGCGCGGGGTTTCCTACGAGCAGTACTTC.

This clone showed up just once. This sequence joins TRBV5-1 and TRBJ1-2; no clear D. The CDR3 runs 13 residues. V was cut by 4 bases and J by 8 bases, with 15 bases left in between. Germline V gene sequence: CDR1 SGHRS, CDR2 YFSETQ. In DNA form, the CDR3 reads TGCGCCAGCAGCCAACGGAGTCGAGACGGCTACACCTTC. Translating it yields CASSQRSRDGYTF.

This clone occurred once. The DNA for the CDR3 is TGTGCCAGCAGTCCGGGACAGGGCAGGTATGGCTACACCTTC. Translation gives CASSPGQGRYGYTF. The gene calls are TRBV3-1 (or the pseudogene TRBV3-2) and TRBJ1-2, with TRBD1 matching 9 bases. The CDR3 has 14 amino acids. The germline CDR1 and CDR2 sequences are LGHDT and YNNKEL (reference sequence). Trimming at V came to 6 bases and at J to 5 bases, leaving 7 bases not matched to a gene.

The rearrangement links TRBV19 to TRBJ2-7, with TRBD1 identical over 8 bases. The V segment lost 5 bases and the J segment 6 bases; nucleotides outside the gene matches: 9. Germline V gene sequence: CDR1 LNHDA, CDR2 SQIVND (reference sequence). This CDR3 contains 14 residues. The CDR3 loop reads CASSPGQGFGEQYF. The CDR3 DNA reads as TGTGCCAGTAGTCCCGGACAGGGTTTCGGCGAGCAGTACTTC.

The rearrangement links TRBV5-4 to TRBJ1-1; D call uncertain. Germline assignment: CDR1 SGHNT and CDR2 YYREEE (reference sequence). This CDR3 spans 14 amino acids. V lost 0 bases, J lost 7 bases, and 13 bases lay in between. Here the CDR3 reads CASSLAGPGGEAFF. The CDR3, as DNA: TGTGCCAGCAGCTTGGCCGGCCCGGGAGGTGAAGCTTTCTTT. The complete variable domain, with remaining parts taken from reference TRBV5-4 and TRBJ1-1, reads ETGVTQSPTHLIKTRGQQVTLRCSSQSGHNTVSWYQQALGQGPQFIFQYYREEENGRGNFPPRFSGLQFPNYSSELNVNALELDDSALYLCASSLAGPGGEAFFGQGTRLTVV.

J is TRBJ1-6 and V is TRBV7-9; D is undetermined. Germline V lookup: CDR1 SEHNR, CDR2 FQNEAQ (reference sequence). CDR3 length: 15 residues. V lost 1 base and J 9 bases, leaving 13 bases between the germline ends. CDR3 region: CASSLESGAISPLHF. Written as DNA, the CDR3 is TGTGCCAGCAGCTTAGAGTCGGGTGCCATTTCACCCCTCCACTTT. Drawing the rest from reference TRBV7-9 and TRBJ1-6, the complete variable domain is DTGVSQNPRHKITKRGQNVTFRCDPISEHNRLYWYRQTLGQGPEFLTYFQNEAQLEKSRLLSDRFSAERPKGSFSTLEIQRTEQGDSAMYLCASSLESGAISPLHFGNGTRLTVT.

V is TRBV2 and J is TRBJ1-2; 7 bases agree with TRBD1. Germline-derived CDR1 and CDR2 are SNHLY and FYNNEI. The CDR3 loop spans 16 amino acids. V lost 7 bases to trimming and J lost 0 bases; unmatched junction nucleotides: 11. CDR3 in DNA: TGTGCCAGCACAGAAGGGGGGACAGTAGCTAACTATGGCTACACCTTC. Amino acids: CASTEGGTVANYGYTF.

This chain connects TRBV5-6 to TRBJ2-2, with 10 bases aligning to TRBD1. This CDR3 has 14 amino acids. The germline gives CDR1 SGHDT, CDR2 YYEEEE. Losses at the gene ends were 4 bases for V and 6 bases for J; bases not matched to a gene: 3. The DNA for the CDR3 is TGTGCCAGCAGCATCGGACAGGGGGCCGGGGAGCTGTTTTTT. Its translation: CASSIGQGAGELFF.